Following are 20 T cell receptor beta chains from one sample sequenced in a study of shared clonotypes between healthy human individuals. TCRdb's copy holds only in-frame clones and misses some; the assay was immunoSEQ multiplex PCR. This sample has 2 million to 2.5 million clones, with nearly 97% found just once. The sequenced sample was naive CD4+ T cells sorted from blood. Subset indicated: CD45RA+ positively selected. These TCRs come from a man aged 18 to 30 in good health.

In the case of this clone: The identical CDR3 is also encoded by other nucleotide sequences in the sample. The rearrangement uses TRBV11-2 and TRBJ1-6; 7 bases align to TRBD1. The CDR3 is made up of 14 amino acids. The V gene end was trimmed by 3 bases and the J gene end by 7 bases; junction bases not matched to a gene: 3. The germline V gene encodes CDR1 SGHAT and CDR2 FQNNGV. The CDR3 sequence is CASSFDRVNSPLHF. In DNA form, the CDR3 reads TGTGCCAGCAGCTTTGACAGGGTAAATTCACCCCTCCACTTT.

V and J are TRBV2 and TRBJ1-5; no definite D call. Between the trimmed V and J ends, which lost 4 bases and 0 bases, there was a span of 7 bases. Germline assignment: CDR1 SNHLY and CDR2 FYNNEI. This CDR3 comprises 14 residues. DNA of the CDR3: TGTGCCAGCAGTGCTGGATTTAGCAATCAGCCCCAGCATTTT. As protein: CASSAGFSNQPQHF.

The chain joins TRBV5-4 to TRBJ1-2, with 8 bases identical to TRBD1. CDR3 length equals 15 residues. Germline CDR1 SGHNT, CDR2 YYREEE (reference sequence). Trimming removed 4 bases from V and 2 bases from J; junction bases left unmatched: 7. The CDR3 loop is CASSKTGGRNYGYTF. Here the CDR3 DNA reads TGTGCCAGCAGCAAAACAGGGGGAAGAAACTATGGCTACACCTTC. Using reference TRBV5-4 and TRBJ1-2 for the parts outside the CDR3, the full variable domain is ETGVTQSPTHLIKTRGQQVTLRCSSQSGHNTVSWYQQALGQGPQFIFQYYREEENGRGNFPPRFSGLQFPNYSSELNVNALELDDSALYLCASSKTGGRNYGYTFGSGTRLTVV.

The chain employs TRBV30 and TRBJ1-1, with 8 bases that match TRBD1. The CDR3 covers 14 residues. V gave up 2 bases and J gave up 3 bases; unmatched junction bases: 5. Germline CDR1 reads GTSNPN; CDR2 reads SVGIG (reference sequence). The CDR3 DNA reads TGTGCCTGGAGTCTCCAGGGGGCCCACACTGAAGCTTTCTTT. Its protein is CAWSLQGAHTEAFF.

The rearrangement joins TRBV10-3 to TRBJ1-6; the match to TRBD1 covers 8 bases. CDR1 and CDR2 from the germline V gene are ENHRY and SYGVKD. The CDR3 spans 15 residues. V lost 3 bases and J lost 6; bases outside the gene matches: 4. The CDR3 is CAISDDRGGNSPLHF. The CDR3 region has the DNA TGTGCCATCAGTGATGACAGGGGAGGTAATTCACCCCTCCACTTT.

The chain uses TRBV30 and TRBJ1-6; TRBD1 is a possible D gene (6 bases). Germline CDR1 GTSNPN, CDR2 SVGIG (reference sequence). V was clipped by 5 bases and J by 7 bases, with 12 bases between them. The CDR3 is 13 residues long. The CDR3 is CAWGLTGNSPLHF. The CDR3 DNA is TGTGCCTGGGGCCTTACAGGGAATTCACCCCTCCACTTT.

This chain links TRBV19 with TRBJ2-7, with TRBD1 as a possible D gene (6 bases). Germline CDR1 and CDR2: LNHDA and SQIVND (reference sequence). Trimming cost V 9 bases and J 0 bases, with 15 bases left between them. CDR3 length: 14 residues. The CDR3 loop is CARCRRGISYEQYF. CDR3 coding DNA: TGTGCCAGATGTAGAAGGGGGATCTCCTACGAGCAGTACTTC.

V usage is TRBV25-1 and J usage is TRBJ1-3; D gene uncertain. CDR1 and CDR2 (germline): MGHDK, SYGVNS. The V gene lost 5 bases and the J gene lost 2 bases, with 7 bases spanning the gap. The CDR3 is 13 amino acids. In nucleotides, the CDR3 is TGTGCCAGCAGTTTCAACACTGGAAACACCATATATTTT. Amino acids: CASSFNTGNTIYF.

V and J are TRBV28 and TRBJ2-7, with 9 bases matching TRBD1. This CDR3 has 15 amino acids. Unmatched junction bases numbered 12, after V lost 6 bases and J lost 6 bases. Germline V gene lookup returns CDR1 MDHEN and CDR2 SYDVKM. Written as DNA, the CDR3 is TGTGCCAGCAGGGGATCCGGGACAGGGAGGTCCGAGCAGTACTTC. Its translation is CASRGSGTGRSEQYF.

V is TRBV4-1 and J is TRBJ2-7; 9 bases line up with TRBD2. Germline loops: CDR1 MGHRA, CDR2 YSYEKL. The CDR3 runs to 16 residues. With V trimmed by 1 base and J by 3 bases, 7 bases remained unmatched. CDR3 protein: CASSQVGTSTYYEQYF. The CDR3 bases are TGCGCCAGCAGCCAAGTTGGGACTAGCACATACTACGAGCAGTACTTC.

The chain links TRBV6-1 to TRBJ1-6, with D possibly TRBD1 on 5 matching bases. V lost 4 bases and J 10 bases, leaving 17 bases between the germline ends. CDR1 and CDR2 from the germline V gene are MNHNS and SASEGT. CDR3 length: 15 residues. Here the CDR3 reads CASSGTGPRASPLHF. CDR3 bases: TGTGCCAGCAGTGGAACGGGGCCTCGGGCCTCACCCCTCCACTTT.

The chain carries TRBV18 and TRBJ1-1; 9 positions agree with TRBD1. The V and J ends lost 5 bases and 0 bases, in that order; junction bases with no gene match: 4. Germline CDR1 reads KGHSH; CDR2 reads LQKENI. The CDR3 is 15 residues long. The CDR3 sequence is CASSAGTGMNTEAFF. The CDR3 coding sequence is TGTGCCAGCTCAGCCGGGACAGGGATGAACACTGAAGCTTTCTTT.

V usage is TRBV5-1 and J usage is TRBJ2-5; 9 nucleotides line up with TRBD2. Trimming removed 7 bases from V and 3 bases from J; junction bases left unmatched: 4. This CDR3 is 13 amino acids long. Germline lookup yields CDR1 SGHRS and CDR2 YFSETQ. DNA of the CDR3: TGCGCCAGCCGAATAGCGGGGGAAGAGACCCAGTACTTC. Amino acids: CASRIAGEETQYF.

The chain uses TRBV15 and TRBJ2-5; D is possibly TRBD2 (6 bases). Trimming shortened V by 1 base and J by 4 bases, and 10 bases separated the two germline ends. The CDR3 contains 14 residues. Germline values: CDR1 LNHNV, CDR2 YYDKDF (reference sequence). As DNA, the CDR3 is TGTGCCACCAGCAGAGGGCAGGGAGGAGAGACCCAGTACTTC. This gives the protein CATSRGQGGETQYF.

For this clone: One junction end disagrees with the germline gene, perhaps due to a read error. J is TRBJ2-2 and V is TRBV7-7, with no clear D. CDR1 is SSHAT and CDR2 is FNYEAQ in the germline V gene (reference sequence). The CDR3 sequence is 15 residues long. In nucleotides, the CDR3 is TGTGCTAGCAGCTTAGGGCTACCCAACTCCGGGGAGCTGTTTTTT. Protein: CASSLGLPNSGELFF.

The gene calls are TRBV25-1 and TRBJ2-1, with 9 bases aligning to TRBD2. The CDR3 runs 15 residues. The V gene's germline CDR1 is MGHDK and CDR2 SYGVNS. V shed 6 bases and J 0 bases; nucleotides not matched to a gene: 3. For the CDR3, the DNA is TGTGCCAGCAGAGTTAGCGGGGGCTCCTACAATGAGCAGTTCTTC. Residues: CASRVSGGSYNEQFF.

Written as DNA, the CDR3 is TGCAGCGTTGCCAAGGGGACCTCGAGCCACGAGCAGTACTTC. Protein: CSVAKGTSSHEQYF. The chain couples TRBV29-1 to TRBJ2-7; D might be TRBD1 or TRBD2, each matching 5 bases. The CDR3 loop spans 14 amino acids. Germline V gene data show CDR1 as SQVTM and CDR2 as ANQGSEA. Deletions cut 4 bases from V and 5 bases from J, with 18 bases between.

This sequence joins TRBV2 and TRBJ2-5; D gene unclear. Germline loops: CDR1 SNHLY, CDR2 FYNNEI. V lost 6 bases to trimming and J lost 3 bases, with 5 bases between them. CDR3 length equals 11 residues. For the CDR3, the DNA is TGTGCCAGCAGACGAGAAGAGACCCAGTACTTC. Translation: CASRREETQYF.

Concerning this clone itself: Other DNA variants within this sample encode the same CDR3. This chain connects TRBV6-5 to TRBJ1-1; 7 bases align to TRBD1. Germline V gene data show CDR1 as MNHEY and CDR2 as SVGAGI. V dropped 5 bases and J dropped 4; count of bases not matched to a gene: 4. This CDR3 has 13 residues. The CDR3 bases are TGTGCCAGCAGTCGACAGGGAGGCACTGAAGCTTTCTTT. This translates into CASSRQGGTEAFF.

The chain combines TRBV4-1 with TRBJ2-7; no definite D call. Germline V gene data show CDR1 as MGHRA and CDR2 as YSYEKL. V gave up 0 bases and J gave up 2 bases, with 11 bases separating them. This CDR3 region has 15 residues. CDR3 bases: TGCGCCAGCAGCCAAGATCGAGTTCAGACCTACGAGCAGTACTTC. Protein: CASSQDRVQTYEQYF.